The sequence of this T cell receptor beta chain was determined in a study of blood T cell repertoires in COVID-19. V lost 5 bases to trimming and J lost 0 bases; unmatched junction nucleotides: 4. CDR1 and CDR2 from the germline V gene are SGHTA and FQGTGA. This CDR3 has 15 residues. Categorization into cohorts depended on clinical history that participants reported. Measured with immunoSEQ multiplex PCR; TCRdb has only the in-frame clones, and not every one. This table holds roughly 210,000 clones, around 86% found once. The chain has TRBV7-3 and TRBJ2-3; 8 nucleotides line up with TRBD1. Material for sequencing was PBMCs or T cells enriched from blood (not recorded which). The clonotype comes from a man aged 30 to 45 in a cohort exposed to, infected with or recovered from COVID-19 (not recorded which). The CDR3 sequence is CASSLWTGSTDTQYF. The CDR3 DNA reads TGTGCCAGCAGCCTCTGGACAGGGAGCACAGATACGCAGTATTTT. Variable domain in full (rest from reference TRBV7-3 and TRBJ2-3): GAGVSQTPSNKVTEKGKYVELRCDPISGHTALYWYRQSLGQGPEFLIYFQGTGAADDSGLPNDRFFAVRPEGSVSTLKIQRTERGDSAVYLCASSLWTGSTDTQYFGPGTRLTVL.